The T cell receptor beta chain described here comes from a study of shared clonotypes between healthy human individuals (dated by TCRdb to about 2020). For the wider study: Two women and a few men aged 18 to 49 years were included in the cohort. The study deeply sequenced blood TCR repertoires of about 5 healthy adults to estimate repertoire size and the extent of clonotype sharing between individuals. Leukapheresis yielded between about 0.85 and 10 billion PBMCs per donor. To increase sequencing depth and limit assay-specific biases, TCR repertoire library preparation and sequencing were carried out by different laboratories using diverse techniques. Per donor, three plates each were used for CD4 naive and CD4 memory, two for CD8 naive, and one for CD8 memory.

Comments on this clone: The clone's antigen remains unknown. No much larger clone is present one base from it, and per-base qualities are unavailable. The identical CDR3 is also encoded by other nucleotide sequences in the sample.

CD8 naive samples consisted of CD45RO-negative cells that were positively selected for CCR7, yielding a CD45RA+CCR7+ population without TemRA cells. The donors were healthy, HIV-negative adults with no recently reported acute infections or vaccinations. Only Caucasian adults living in Nashville, Tennessee, USA were represented among the donors. Blood was obtained by leukapheresis, after which PBMCs were separated by Ficoll-Histopaque density gradient centrifugation and cryopreserved in liquid nitrogen vapor phase. Analytical flow cytometry was used to check the purity and quantity of each magnetically sorted T cell population. Genomic DNA was isolated from every sorted fraction and measured by UV absorbance on a Nanodrop 2000c. Using the deep immunoSEQ assay, TCR CDR3 regions were amplified from genomic DNA by multiplex PCR. Genomic DNA extracted from each cell subset was distributed evenly over all wells of several immunoSEQ 96-well plates, and each plate served as one replicate. For sorted subsets, 200 to 250 ng of genomic DNA, equivalent to 30,000 or so T cell genomes, went into each replicate PCR. Purified libraries were quantified with a Qubit 3.0 fluorometer, sized on a Bioanalyzer 2100, and re-quantified with the KAPA Library Quantification kit. Every immunoSEQ 96-well plate was sequenced on a dedicated single-read 150-cycle Illumina NextSeq 550 flow cell. In the authors' own workflow: Because the immunoSEQ output included only junctional sequences and no quality scores, the filtering could not be the same as the filtering used for full-length reads. To assign V/J genes and CDR3, sequences were annotated against IMGT germline references using PyIR, a Python wrapper for IgBLAST v1.9. Any read was removed if the V/J assignment was weak (E-value above 1e-6), the CDR3 was missing, or the read contained stop codons, out-of-frame junctions, or ambiguous translated residues. V3J clonotypes were defined as sequences sharing an identical inferred V gene, J gene, and CDR3 amino acid sequence. The percentage overlap between two repertoires was calculated by dividing the number of shared unique clonotypes by the size of the smaller repertoire. Three approaches were used to assess repertoire richness: RTK rarefaction, the Chao1 estimator, and Recon v2.1 estimates of unobserved clonotypes. OLGA was used to compute generation probabilities for all TCRbeta clonotypes that the gDNA method yielded from a handful of donors. TCRdb carries this immuneACCESS record with in-frame sequences only. Its versions omit some clonotypes, under half of them owing to an unresolved V gene in the studies checked, with the rest unexplained. V and J calls and clone size are copied from that table; D and trimming were computed from the DNA. The sample includes about 1,800,000 clones, with about 95% observed a single time. The top ten clones comprise under 1.5% of the sample.

Spanning cysteine to phenylalanine, the CDR3 consists of 16 amino acids. Only CDR3 DNA remains: 48 bases, in frame from the first base. The junction carries 10 bases between V and J, which are trimmed by 0 bases and 0 bases respectively. CDR1 and CDR2 (SGHDT, YYEEEE) derive from the germline V gene. Findings and caveats that apply to the study as a whole: Incomplete sequencing was indicated by rarefaction of sorted-subset datasets, despite the large sequencing depth. Pairwise subsampling led to the expectation that sequencing depth would affect the degree of clonotype sharing among donors. Sharing across several donors was observed for 5% to 6.5% of naive CD4, under 4% of naive CD8, over 2% of memory CD4, and around 0.44% of memory CD8 clonotypes. Sampling was restricted to blood, and TCR repertoires in tissues likely differ from the TCR repertoires found in blood. Compared with non-shared clonotypes, clonotypes shared by all four sorted-subset donors had higher generation probabilities. Naive subsets generally had larger estimated clonotype richness than memory subsets did. Because the study included only a small number of donors, the genetic and exposure-history diversity represented was limited.

The material sequenced was naive CD8+ T cells sorted from blood. The sample's cell subset or site, from its label and the paper: CD45RA+CCR7+. The TCR comes from a man aged 18 to 30 in good health. The rearranged chain carries TRBV5-6 and TRBJ2-1, with no confident D gene call. The CDR3 corresponds to CASSLGGLSSYNEQFF. The base sequence is TGTGCCAGCAGCTTGGGTGGTCTAAGCTCCTACAATGAGCAGTTCTTC.